This T cell receptor (beta chain) was found in a study of shared clonotypes between healthy human individuals. This clone appeared a single time. With 0 bases clipped from V and 6 bases from J, the junction kept 7 bases outside the gene matches. The CDR3 consists of 18 residues. Germline V gene sequence: CDR1 SGDLS, CDR2 YYNGEE. Naive CD8 cells comprised CD45RO-negative, CCR7-positively selected cells, excluding terminally differentiated effector memory CD45RA+ cells. Here immunoSEQ multiplex PCR was the method, and the copy in TCRdb shows in-frame clones only, minus some. The table has around 2.1 million clones, 85% to 95% seen once.

The TCR comes from a man between 18 and 35 years old in good health. Some clones in this sample may be carry-over from other donors' samples. Sequenced: naive CD8+ T cells from PBMCs. This chain joins TRBV9 and TRBJ2-2; 14 nucleotides agree with TRBD2. CDR3 DNA: TGTGCCAGCAGCGTAGCTGAGAGACTAGCGGGAGGGCCCGGGGAGCTGTTTTTT. Translated, it gives CASSVAERLAGGPGELFF.